The sample holds many counts of the clone carrying this T cell receptor (beta chain). What it binds is not known. This specimen belongs to a study of CD8 T cells in ankylosing spondylitis. Overall study results and limits: Earlier studies detected some motif variants in reactive arthritis synovial fluid and blood. A motif in TCR beta, a set of about eight highly homologous variants, appeared characteristic of ankylosing spondylitis blood. Disease-linked clones, CD8+, were relatively rare in peripheral blood.

Making the TCR beta libraries involved quantitative 5'-RACE with molecular barcodes. TCRdb reprocessed the 5' RACE reads with MiXCR, giving one entry per CDR3 protein. This sample has 36,000 or so distinct CDR3 sequences, with about 5.5% found just once. This CDR3 is 18 amino acids long. V lost 6 bases to trimming and J lost 0 bases; unmatched junction nucleotides: 11. The receptor comes from a male donor with ankylosing spondylitis or in good health (not recorded which). The sample taken for sequencing was blood, either unsorted or a sorted T cell fraction (not recorded which). The rearrangement joins TRBV12-3 or TRBV12-4 to TRBJ2-2; the match to TRBD1 covers 9 bases. The CDR3 loop is CASRPDRGVFSNTGELFF. The CDR3 nucleotides read TGTGCCAGCAGACCAGACAGGGGGGTATTCTCGAACACCGGGGAGCTGTTTTTT.